Given below is one T cell receptor beta chain in context. Its antigen remains unidentified. In germline, CDR1 is MNHNS, CDR2 SASEGT. The CDR3 is made up of 16 amino acids. V was pared by 0 bases and J by 1 base, with 10 bases between. The entry originates in a study of T cell responses to AZD1222 COVID-19 vaccine. Whole-study results and caveats: Recipients of AZD1222 seropositive at baseline numbered only 6 or 7. Spike was spanned by vaccine-associated CD4 TCRs, with dominance at 160-218 and 743-854.

TCRdb's table, derived via immunoSEQ multiplex PCR, lists solely in-frame clones and lacks some. The sample consists of about 190,000 clones, approximately 94% of them appearing once. The TCR was taken from an adult in good health. This chain links TRBV6-1 with TRBJ2-1; a possible D gene is TRBD2 (5 bases). Source: peripheral blood, taken on day 0 of AZD1222 vaccination. The CDR3 region is CASSEAPGGSYNEQFF. For the CDR3, the DNA is TGTGCCAGCAGTGAAGCGCCCGGAGGATCCTACAATGAGCAGTTCTTC.